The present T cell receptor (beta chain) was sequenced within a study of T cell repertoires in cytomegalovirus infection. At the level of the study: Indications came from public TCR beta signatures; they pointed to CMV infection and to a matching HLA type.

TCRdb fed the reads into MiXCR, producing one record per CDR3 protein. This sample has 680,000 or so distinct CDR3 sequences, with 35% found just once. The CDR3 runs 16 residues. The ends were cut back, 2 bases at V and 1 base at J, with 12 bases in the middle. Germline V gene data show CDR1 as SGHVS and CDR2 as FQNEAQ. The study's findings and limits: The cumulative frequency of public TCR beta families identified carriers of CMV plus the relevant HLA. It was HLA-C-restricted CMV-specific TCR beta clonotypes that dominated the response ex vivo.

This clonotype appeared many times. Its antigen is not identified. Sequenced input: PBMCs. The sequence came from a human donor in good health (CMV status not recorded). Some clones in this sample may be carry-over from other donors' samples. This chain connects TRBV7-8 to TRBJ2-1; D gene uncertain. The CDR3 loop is CASSLWKKISYNEQFF. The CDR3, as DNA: TGTGCCAGCAGCTTATGGAAGAAGATATCCTACAATGAGCAGTTCTTC. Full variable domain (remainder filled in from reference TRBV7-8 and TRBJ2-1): GAGVSQSPRYKVAKRGQDVALRCDPISGHVSLFWYQQALGQGPEFLTYFQNEAQLDKSGLPSDRFFAERPEGSVSTLKIQRTQQEDSAVYLCASSLWKKISYNEQFFGPGTRLTVL.